This TCR beta chain was recorded in a study of Ad26.COV2.S vaccination and SARS-CoV-2 variants. Across the study: Dosing was one shot or two shots 56 days apart.

CDR1 and CDR2 from the germline V gene are SNHLY and FYNNEI. V lost 2 bases, J lost 3 bases, and 11 bases lay in between. This CDR3 spans 14 amino acids. Sequencing was performed with immunoSEQ multiplex PCR; in TCRdb, only in-frame clones are kept and a portion is missing. The table has over 400,000 clones, 90% seen once. Treatment defined: some 20 received Ad26.COV2.S at low or high dose, single or two shots; five or six received placebo; per-sample allocation not given. All samples were drawn on day 63, counting from the first vaccine or placebo injection. This TCR was sampled from a person between 18 and 59 years old who received the Ad26.COV2.S COVID-19 vaccine or a placebo. Material: peripheral blood, obtained in a trial of Ad26.COV2.S vaccine versus placebo. The chain joins TRBV2 to TRBJ2-7, with D possibly being TRBD2 (6 bases). The CDR3 region is CASSEYREIYEQYF. The CDR3 DNA is TGTGCCAGCAGTGAATACCGGGAGATCTACGAGCAGTACTTC.